What follows are 7 T cell receptor beta chains derived from one specimen sequenced in a study of technical replicates of blood from a handful of donors. Only in-frame clones appear in the TCRdb table, and some are missing; sequencing was by immunoSEQ multiplex PCR. Of roughly 68,000 clones in the sample, around 90% were seen once. Sequenced sample: PBMCs. The origin of the receptors is a human donor in good health. Some clones in this sample may be carry-over from other donors' samples.

V and J are TRBV7-2 and TRBJ2-7; 7 nucleotides line up with TRBD1. This CDR3 comprises 14 residues. V was clipped by 1 base and J by 2 bases; unmatched bases: 2. Per the germline V gene, CDR1 is SGHTA and CDR2 is FQGNSA. In DNA form, the CDR3 reads TGTGCCAGCAGCTTAGAGGGACAGACCTACGAGCAGTACTTC. Encoded protein: CASSLEGQTYEQYF.

This chain joins TRBV19 and TRBJ1-5; D is ambiguous. The CDR3 is 13 residues long. Germline CDR1 LNHDA, CDR2 SQIVND (reference sequence). Trimming left V 7 bases short and J 2 bases short, with 9 bases between. The CDR3 sequence: CASNSRGNQPQHF. The CDR3 nucleotides read TGTGCCAGTAACAGCCGTGGCAATCAGCCCCAGCATTTT. Drawing the rest from reference TRBV19 and TRBJ1-5, the complete variable domain is DGGITQSPKYLFRKEGQNVTLSCEQNLNHDAMYWYRQDPGQGLRLIYYSQIVNDFQKGDIAEGYSVSREKKESFPLTVTSAQKNPTAFYLCASNSRGNQPQHFGDGTRLSIL.

This clone showed up just a few times. The rearrangement links TRBV4-1 to TRBJ1-1; TRBD1 agrees at 8 bases. Germline CDR1 is MGHRA and CDR2 is YSYEKL. This CDR3 has 18 amino acids. J gave up 4 bases and V 2 bases, and 15 bases lay outside the gene matches. The CDR3 region has the DNA TGCGCCAGCAGCCAATCTATCTTAAGGAGACAGGGGAGCACTGAAGCTTTCTTT. Its protein is CASSQSILRRQGSTEAFF.

The table lists this clone with a few counts. V is TRBV9 and J is TRBJ1-6; 10 nucleotides agree with TRBD1. The V gene end was trimmed by 2 bases and the J gene end by 7 bases; junction bases not matched to a gene: 3. Germline CDR1 and CDR2: SGDLS and YYNGEE. The length of the CDR3 is 15 residues. The CDR3 loop is CASSVGTGENSPLHF. CDR3 nucleotide sequence: TGTGCCAGCAGCGTTGGGACAGGGGAAAATTCACCCCTCCACTTT.

The gene calls are TRBV4-3 and TRBJ1-6; 7 positions agree with TRBD1. V lost 3 bases to trimming and J lost 6 bases; unmatched junction nucleotides: 2. From germline, CDR1 is LGHNA and CDR2 YSLEER. The CDR3 totals 14 residues. The CDR3 loop is CASSQGQINSPLHF. The CDR3 DNA follows: TGCGCCAGCAGCCAGGGACAGATTAATTCACCCCTCCACTTT.

J is TRBJ1-6 and V is TRBV5-1; D possibly corresponds to TRBD1 (6 bases). V was shortened by 2 bases and J by 7 bases, with 16 bases between the two germline ends. Germline V gene sequence: CDR1 SGHRS, CDR2 YFSETQ. The CDR3 totals 16 residues. The DNA for the CDR3 is TGCGCCAGCAGCTTTGCCGACCCGGGACAAAATTCACCCCTCCACTTT. Amino acids: CASSFADPGQNSPLHF.

The rearrangement joins TRBV7-3 to TRBJ2-5, with D perhaps TRBD2 (6 bases). The germline V gene has CDR1 SGHTA and CDR2 FQGTGA. The CDR3 runs 14 residues. Trimming cost V 5 bases and J 2 bases, with 12 bases left between them. This CDR3 reads CASSRSGAQETQYF. The DNA of the CDR3 is TGTGCCAGCAGCCGTAGCGGCGCTCAAGAGACCCAGTACTTC.